This passage covers 25 T cell receptor beta chains from one sample sequenced in a study of graft-versus-host responses after intestinal transplantation. These receptors have no identified antigens. Here immunoSEQ multiplex PCR was the method, and the copy in TCRdb shows in-frame clones only, minus some. The sample carries about 71,000 clones, 94% recorded once. Sequenced here: unstimulated CD8+ T cells sorted from spleen or lymph node cells, sampled before intestinal transplant. The origin of the receptors is a human donor who received an intestinal transplant.

This clone has just one count. This sample includes further DNA sequences coding for the same CDR3. The J gene is TRBJ2-7, the V gene TRBV4-1; possible D gene TRBD1, 6 bases. Trimming left V 0 bases short and J 5 bases short, with 14 bases between. The CDR3 contains 15 residues. Germline-derived CDR1 and CDR2 are MGHRA and YSYEKL. The CDR3 DNA reads TGCGCCAGCAGCCAAGAGTCCGGAACAGGGCACGAGCAGTACTTC. Protein product: CASSQESGTGHEQYF.

The J gene is TRBJ2-3, the V gene TRBV4-1, with a possible D match to TRBD2 (5 bases). The V and J ends lost 0 bases and 2 bases respectively, with 9 bases between them. Germline CDR1 reads MGHRA; CDR2 reads YSYEKL. The length of the CDR3 is 15 residues. CDR3 bases: TGCGCCAGCAGCCAAGAGGGAGCCTTCACAGATACGCAGTATTTT. This encodes CASSQEGAFTDTQYF.

The V call is TRBV27, the J call TRBJ2-1; 7 bases line up with TRBD2. The length of the CDR3 is 15 residues. Losses at the gene ends were 6 bases for V and 9 bases for J; bases not matched to a gene: 14. Germline loops: CDR1 MNHEY, CDR2 SMNVEV (reference sequence). CDR3 sequence (DNA): TGTGCCAGCAGACGGGGAGGGGACGGGGCAATTGAGCAGTTCTTC. Translated, it gives CASRRGGDGAIEQFF.

The CDR3, as DNA: TGTGCCAGCAGCGCCGACAGGGGCTATGGCTACACCTTC. Amino acid sequence: CASSADRGYGYTF. J is TRBJ1-2 and V is TRBV9, with 8 bases lining up with TRBD1. Trimming at V came to 3 bases and at J to 4 bases, leaving 2 bases not matched to a gene. This CDR3 has 13 residues. Germline lookup yields CDR1 SGDLS and CDR2 YYNGEE.

This clone was detected a few times. The rearrangement uses TRBV5-4 and TRBJ2-7, with unresolved D. With 1 base removed from V and 5 bases from J, the gap between germline ends came to 7 bases. CDR1 is SGHNT and CDR2 is YYREEE in the germline V gene (reference sequence). The CDR3 is 12 amino acids. The CDR3 sequence: CASSLSAHEQYF. In nucleotides, the CDR3 is TGTGCCAGCAGCTTGTCGGCCCACGAGCAGTACTTC.

The CDR3 sequence: CASSFYGELRNEQFF. In nucleotides, the CDR3 is TGTGCCAGCAGTTTTTACGGGGAGTTGAGGAATGAGCAGTTCTTC. V and J are TRBV28 and TRBJ2-1, with D tentatively TRBD2 (5 bases). Trimming pared 3 bases from V and 7 bases from J, leaving 16 bases between. This CDR3 comprises 15 residues. Germline values: CDR1 MDHEN, CDR2 SYDVKM.

The chain employs TRBV27 and TRBJ2-1, with 11 bases lining up with TRBD2. In germline, CDR1 is MNHEY, CDR2 SMNVEV (reference sequence). CDR3 length: 16 residues. V dropped 6 bases and J dropped 5; count of bases not matched to a gene: 9. CDR3 residues: CASSLISGRDDNEQFF. DNA of the CDR3: TGTGCCAGCAGCCTTATTAGCGGGAGGGACGACAATGAGCAGTTCTTC.

This clone was observed a few times. V usage is TRBV6-5 and J usage is TRBJ1-1; possibly TRBD1 for D (6 bases). CDR3 size: 15 residues. V was cut by 2 bases and J by 3 bases, with 13 bases left in between. The germline gives CDR1 MNHEY, CDR2 SVGAGI. CDR3 bases: TGTGCCAGCAGTTACGAAGGGGGAATGGACACTGAAGCTTTCTTT. Its protein product is CASSYEGGMDTEAFF.

This chain joins TRBV10-2 and TRBJ2-7, with 7 nucleotides matching TRBD1. Germline V CDR1 and CDR2: WSHSY, SAAADI. V shed 6 bases and J 3 bases; nucleotides not matched to a gene: 8. CDR3 length: 14 residues. Here the CDR3 DNA reads TGCGCCAGCAGCCCGAGGGGGCTTGACTACGAGCAGTACTTC. This gives the protein CASSPRGLDYEQYF.

V is TRBV1 and J is TRBJ2-6; the table's D call of TRBD1 was not tested on the DNA. TRBV1 is a recognized pseudogene. The CDR3 is 19 amino acids. In nucleotides, the CDR3 is TGCACCAGCAGCCAAAACCGACAGACCGAACCCTCTGGGGCCAACGTCCTGACTTTC. Translating it yields CTSSQNRQTEPSGANVLTF.

This rearrangement joins TRBV9 to TRBJ2-1; TRBD2 matches 9 bases. The V segment lost 3 bases and the J segment 2 bases; nucleotides outside the gene matches: 6. The CDR3 has 16 amino acids. Germline CDR1 is SGDLS and CDR2 is YYNGEE. CDR3 sequence (DNA): TGTGCCAGCAGCGCCAGTGCTAGCGGGGCCTACAATGAGCAGTTCTTC. This gives the protein CASSASASGAYNEQFF.

The rearrangement uses TRBV6-5 and TRBJ2-5; tentative D call: TRBD1 (6 bases). V lost 3 bases, J lost 4 bases, and 18 bases lay in between. In germline, CDR1 is MNHEY, CDR2 SVGAGI. This CDR3 is built from 16 residues. The chain's CDR3 is CASSYTGPRWGETQYF. The CDR3 DNA follows: TGTGCCAGCAGTTATACAGGGCCCCGGTGGGGAGAGACCCAGTACTTC.

This clone was detected only a few times. V and J are TRBV4-1 and TRBJ2-4, with D unresolved. Trimming left V 1 base short and J 1 base short, with 8 bases between. Germline lookup yields CDR1 MGHRA and CDR2 YSYEKL. The CDR3 sequence is 15 residues long. CDR3 DNA: TGCGCCAGCAGCCAAGGCATTGAGGCCAAAAACATTCAGTACTTC. It yields the protein CASSQGIEAKNIQYF.

This sequence joins TRBV9 and TRBJ2-3, with unresolved D. This CDR3 region has 12 residues. Germline V CDR1 and CDR2: SGDLS, YYNGEE. V lost 3 bases and J lost 6, with 8 bases in between. CDR3 in amino acids: CASSDPPDTQYF. CDR3 coding DNA: TGTGCCAGCAGCGACCCCCCCGATACGCAGTATTTT.

The rearrangement joins TRBV28 to TRBJ2-5; no reliable D call. CDR1 is MDHEN and CDR2 is SYDVKM in the germline V gene. V was pared by 3 bases and J by 2 bases, with 7 bases between. CDR3 length: 13 amino acids. The CDR3 DNA reads as TGTGCCAGCAGTTTGGTACAGCAAGAGACCCAGTACTTC. It specifies CASSLVQQETQYF.

The V gene is TRBV5-4, the J gene TRBJ2-1; the D gene is possibly TRBD2 (5 bases). The CDR3 is 15 amino acids. Germline assignment: CDR1 SGHNT and CDR2 YYREEE (reference sequence). Trimming left V 2 bases short and J 8 bases short, with 17 bases between. As DNA, the CDR3 is TGTGCCAGCAGCTTAGGGTCCGGTGAGGGCCATGAGCAGTTCTTC. It translates to CASSLGSGEGHEQFF.

The chain couples TRBV19 to TRBJ2-1, with a tentative D call TRBD2 (5 bases). In germline, CDR1 is LNHDA, CDR2 SQIVND (reference sequence). CDR3 length equals 16 residues. Trimming stripped 10 bases from V and 2 bases from J, with 21 bases between. The CDR3 sequence is CATTPTGGPAYNEQFF. The CDR3 DNA reads TGTGCCACGACACCTACCGGAGGCCCAGCCTACAATGAGCAGTTCTTC.

The gene calls are TRBV9 and TRBJ2-2; D gene uncertain. This CDR3 has 17 amino acids. The V gene lost 1 base and the J gene lost 4 bases, with 17 bases spanning the gap. Germline V gene lookup returns CDR1 SGDLS and CDR2 YYNGEE. The CDR3 sequence: CASSVPGSTYLTGELFF. The DNA for the CDR3 is TGTGCCAGCAGCGTACCCGGTAGTACTTACCTCACCGGGGAGCTGTTTTTT.

This clone came up once. The gene calls are TRBV27 and TRBJ2-1, with TRBD1 as a possible D gene (6 bases). Germline V CDR1 and CDR2: MNHEY, SMNVEV (reference sequence). Trimming took 3 bases from V and 2 from J, leaving 11 bases between them. The CDR3 runs to 15 residues. CDR3 nucleotides: TGTGCCAGCAGTTTGGGTCAGGGGACCTACAATGAGCAGTTCTTC. Amino acids: CASSLGQGTYNEQFF.

The CDR3 protein is CASSVGPFFHNEQFF. In nucleotides, the CDR3 is TGTGCCAGCAGTGTCGGCCCCTTTTTCCACAATGAGCAGTTCTTC. The chain combines TRBV7-3 with TRBJ2-1; no clear D. Trimming cost V 6 bases and J 5 bases, with 17 bases left between them. Germline loops: CDR1 SGHTA, CDR2 FQGTGA. The CDR3 runs to 15 residues.

This chain joins TRBV11-2 and TRBJ1-3; perhaps TRBD1 as D (5 bases). Looked up from germline, CDR1 is SGHAT and CDR2 is FQNNGV. The germline V and J ends were trimmed by 5 bases and 1 base, with 12 bases remaining between them. This CDR3 is 15 amino acids long. The CDR3 region has the DNA TGTGCCAGCAGCCAGTTTGAGGGGTCTGGAAACACCATATATTTT. Its protein is CASSQFEGSGNTIYF.

The V and J genes are TRBV2 and TRBJ2-1; no clear D gene. Germline V gene lookup returns CDR1 SNHLY and CDR2 FYNNEI. Trimming cost V 4 bases and J 10 bases, with 5 bases left between them. This CDR3 has 10 amino acids. In nucleotides, the CDR3 is TGTGCCAGCAGTGTCCAAGAGCAGTTCTTC. Its protein is CASSVQEQFF.

The rearrangement links TRBV6-1 to TRBJ2-1, with TRBD2 identical over 7 bases. The trim removed 0 bases at V and 6 bases at J, leaving 17 bases unmatched. Looked up from germline, CDR1 is MNHNS and CDR2 is SASEGT. This CDR3 has 19 residues. The DNA for the CDR3 is TGTGCCAGCAGTGAAGCTATCAGTCCCGGGGAGGGCCGAGGCAATGAGCAGTTCTTC. This sequence encodes CASSEAISPGEGRGNEQFF.

The rearrangement links TRBV27 to TRBJ1-1; D is unresolved. The CDR3 extends over 15 amino acids. From germline, CDR1 is MNHEY and CDR2 SMNVEV (reference sequence). V was cut by 5 bases and J by 0 bases, with 13 bases left in between. The CDR3 region is CASSPIRRMNTEAFF. The CDR3 nucleotides read TGTGCCAGCAGTCCGATACGACGGATGAACACTGAAGCTTTCTTT.

V and J are TRBV27 and TRBJ1-6; D is unresolved. The CDR3 length is 15 residues. Germline V CDR1 and CDR2: MNHEY, SMNVEV (reference sequence). Trimming took off 7 bases at V and 7 bases at J, with 17 bases between the two ends. The chain's CDR3 is CASTPASGSNSPLHF. The CDR3 DNA follows: TGTGCCAGCACCCCCGCCTCCGGCAGCAATTCACCCCTCCACTTT.